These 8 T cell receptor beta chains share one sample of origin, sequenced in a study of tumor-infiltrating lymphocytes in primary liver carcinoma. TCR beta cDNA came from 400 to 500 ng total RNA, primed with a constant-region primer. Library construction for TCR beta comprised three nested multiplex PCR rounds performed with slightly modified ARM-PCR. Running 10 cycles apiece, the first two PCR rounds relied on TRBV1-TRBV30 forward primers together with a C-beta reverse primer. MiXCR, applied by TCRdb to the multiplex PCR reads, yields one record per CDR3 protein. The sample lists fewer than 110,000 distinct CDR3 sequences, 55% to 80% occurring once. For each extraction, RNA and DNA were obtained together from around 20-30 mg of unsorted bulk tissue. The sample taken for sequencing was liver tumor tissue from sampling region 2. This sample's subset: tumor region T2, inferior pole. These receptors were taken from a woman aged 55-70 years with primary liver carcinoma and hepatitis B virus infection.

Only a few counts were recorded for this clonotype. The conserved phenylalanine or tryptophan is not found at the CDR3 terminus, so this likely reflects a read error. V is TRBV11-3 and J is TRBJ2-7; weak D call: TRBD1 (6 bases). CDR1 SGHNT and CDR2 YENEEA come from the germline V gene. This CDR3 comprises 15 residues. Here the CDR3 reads CASSPGTWGNYEQYL. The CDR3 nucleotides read TGTGCTAGCAGCCCCGGGACATGGGGCAACTACGAGCAGTACTTA.

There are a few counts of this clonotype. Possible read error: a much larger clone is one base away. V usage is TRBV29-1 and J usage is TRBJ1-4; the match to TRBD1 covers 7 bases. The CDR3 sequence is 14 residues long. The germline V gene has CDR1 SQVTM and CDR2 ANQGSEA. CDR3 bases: TGCAGCGTTGAAGATCGAGACAGGGCTGAAAAACTGGTTTTT. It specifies CSVEDRDRAEKLVF.

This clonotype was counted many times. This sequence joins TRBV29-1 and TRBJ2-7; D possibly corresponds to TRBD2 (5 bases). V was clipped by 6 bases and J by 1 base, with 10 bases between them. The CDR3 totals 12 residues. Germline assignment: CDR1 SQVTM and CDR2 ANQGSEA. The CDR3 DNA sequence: TGCAGCGTCGCAGGAGGATCCTACGAGCAGTACTTC. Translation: CSVAGGSYEQYF.

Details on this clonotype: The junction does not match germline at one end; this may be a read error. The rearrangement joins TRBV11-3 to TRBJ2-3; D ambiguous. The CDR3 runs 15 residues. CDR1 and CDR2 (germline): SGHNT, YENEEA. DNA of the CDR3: TGTGCCAGCAACTTAGTATCAGGAGGCACAGATACGCAGTATTTT. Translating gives CASNLVSGGTDTQYF.

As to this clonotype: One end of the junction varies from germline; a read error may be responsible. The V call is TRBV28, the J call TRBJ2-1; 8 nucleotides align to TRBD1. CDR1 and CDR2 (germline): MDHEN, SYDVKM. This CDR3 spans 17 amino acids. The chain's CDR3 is CAGSPQPGQGVSQEQLF. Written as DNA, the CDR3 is TGTGCCGGCAGTCCACAACCAGGACAGGGAGTGAGTCAGGAGCAGCTCTTC.

The CDR3 here is CASRTGGYSTYF. The CDR3, as DNA: TGTGCCAGCAGGACAGGGGGATACAGCACATATTTT. The V call is TRBV12-3 or TRBV12-4, the J call TRBJ1-3; 9 nucleotides align to TRBD1. CDR3 size: 12 residues. V shed 6 bases and J 15 bases; nucleotides not matched to a gene: 9.

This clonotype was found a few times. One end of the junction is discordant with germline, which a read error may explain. The CDR3 loop reads CASIFTPLIISYNEHFF. The CDR3 DNA sequence: TGTGCCAGCATCTTTACCCCACTGATTATCTCCTACAATGAGCATTTCTTC. This sequence joins TRBV11-2 and TRBJ2-1; D is unresolved. The CDR3 totals 17 residues. CDR1 and CDR2 (germline): SGHAT, FQNNGV.

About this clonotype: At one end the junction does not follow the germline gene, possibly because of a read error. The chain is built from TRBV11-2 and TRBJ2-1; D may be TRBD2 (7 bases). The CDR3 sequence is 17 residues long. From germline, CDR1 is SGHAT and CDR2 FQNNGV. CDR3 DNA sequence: TGTGCAAGCAGCTTAGGTCTGATAGGGGGAGGGCCGAATGAGCAGTTCTTC. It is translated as CASSLGLIGGGPNEQFF.